This T cell receptor beta chain was captured by sequencing in a study of shared T cell receptors in the human thymus. Sequenced by immunoSEQ multiplex PCR; TCRdb stores in-frame clones only, minus some. Of hundreds of thousands of clones in the sample, 75% to 80% were seen once. V gave up 0 bases and J gave up 3 bases; unmatched junction bases: 4. Germline CDR1 SGHNT, CDR2 YYREEE (reference sequence). The CDR3 has 15 residues. This sample was shared with a second study, whose subject was human thymus T cells. From that second work: V and J gene usage appeared biased in thymic and blood repertoires. Thymic TCR repertoires of unrelated people reportedly overlapped highly.

The origin of this receptor is a boy in the first two years of life with a congenital heart defect. Sequenced input: thymocytes. The V gene is TRBV5-4, the J gene TRBJ2-7; 9 positions match TRBD2. The CDR3 sequence: CASSLATSGYYEQYF. CDR3 coding DNA: TGTGCCAGCAGCTTGGCCACTAGCGGGTACTACGAGCAGTACTTC. Drawing the rest from reference TRBV5-4 and TRBJ2-7, the complete variable domain is ETGVTQSPTHLIKTRGQQVTLRCSSQSGHNTVSWYQQALGQGPQFIFQYYREEENGRGNFPPRFSGLQFPNYSSELNVNALELDDSALYLCASSLATSGYYEQYFGPGTRLTVT.